Described below is a single TCR beta chain sequence and its context. Its antigen is unknown. There are no base qualities to consult, and no much larger clone falls within one base. This record belongs to a study of blood T cell repertoires in COVID-19 (TCRdb year 2020). A note on the overall study: Samples covering the acute and convalescent phases of COVID-19 were provided by collaborators in the United States, Italy and Spain. Nearly every sample came with metadata listing a de-identified subject ID, COVID-19 status, age in years and sex. Samples were obtained from the ongoing ImmuneRACE study (first 160 participants) and from about 1,300 subjects provided by 6 global collaborators. The prospective study material was composed of cDNA or gDNA derived from T cells, B-cell-depleted T cells, or PBMCs. Where available, HLA class I and class II types were obtained from metadata supplied by the sample provider rather than from assay-based typing. The repertoires were released in a freely available public database meant as a resource for research on the immune response to SARS-CoV-2. The dataset comprised deeply sampled blood TCRbeta repertoires from subjects exposed to, actively infected with, or recovered from COVID-19.

Overall results and qualifications from the work: How much clinical and demographic metadata was included differed by source and by participant, and the metadata was provided uncurated.

The CDR3 goes from the cysteine to the phenylalanine over 16 residues. CDR3 DNA only is kept here, 48 bases in frame from base 1. V lost 4 bases and J lost 2 bases, and the count of bases not matched to a germline gene is 4. The germline V gene (reference sequence) gives CDR1 as MNHEY and CDR2 as SMNVEV. The immunoSEQ Assay, a bias-controlled multiplex PCR, was used to amplify TCRbeta CDR3 regions from genomic DNA. The study's own analysis went as follows. Within the assay, amplification of reference gene primers was used to estimate how many nucleated cells each sample contained. To quantify the absolute abundance of each unique TCRbeta CDR3 rearrangement, sequence reads were collapsed and filtered. Productive Simpson clonality was computed per sample as the square root of Simpson's diversity index over productive rearrangements. Imported from immuneACCESS, the table was reduced by TCRdb to in-frame sequences with V and J called. These copies leave out some clones; in studies compared against another copy, an unresolved V gene accounts for under half, and the cause of the remainder is not known. For V, J and clone size, that table is used; D and trimming come from the DNA. The sample contains over 200,000 clones, about 84% of them found a single time. 6% to 9.5% of the sample goes to the ten largest clones.

Collaborating institutions collected whole blood in K2EDTA tubes following their own protocols. For TCRbeta analysis, collaborators shipped samples as frozen whole blood, isolated PBMCs, or DNA extracted from either of those sample types. The receptor was isolated from a woman older than 75 with acute or convalescent COVID-19. The sequence joins TRBV27 to TRBJ1-3; TRBD1 matches 11 bases in the middle. The sample taken for sequencing was peripheral blood. The nucleotides are TGTGCCAGCAGTTGGACAGGGGGCACTGCTGGAAACACCATATATTTT. This is translated as CASSWTGGTAGNTIYF.